This section outlines one T cell receptor beta chain sequence together with its context. No antigen is known for it. Base-call qualities are not available, and no considerably larger clone is one nucleotide away. This entry belongs to a study of shared clonotypes between healthy human individuals (TCRdb year 2020). For the study in its entirety: A few men and a couple of women, aged 18 to 49 years, made up the cohort. Per donor, three plates each were used for CD4 naive and CD4 memory, two for CD8 naive, and one for CD8 memory. To estimate repertoire size and how much clonotype sharing occurs between individuals, the study deeply sequenced the blood TCR repertoires of roughly 5 healthy adults. Libraries were prepared and TCR repertoires were sequenced by different laboratories using diverse techniques, in order to increase sequencing depth and limit assay-specific biases. Between about 0.8 and 9.5 billion PBMCs per donor were obtained by leukapheresis. The full study reports these points: Based on pairwise subsampling, the degree of clonotype sharing among donors was expected to be affected by sequencing depth. Estimated clonotype richness was generally larger for naive than for memory subsets. Rarefaction of sorted-subset datasets indicated incomplete sequencing despite the large sequencing depth. Across several donors, approximately 5% of naive CD4, over 3% of naive CD8, 2% to 2.5% of memory CD4, and about 0.4% of memory CD8 clonotypes were shared. Compared with non-shared clonotypes, clonotypes shared by all four sorted-subset donors had higher generation probabilities. The small number of donors limited the genetic and exposure-history diversity represented. Sampling was restricted to blood, and TCR repertoires in tissues likely differ from the TCR repertoires found in blood.

TCR CDR3 regions were amplified from genomic DNA by multiplex PCR using the deep immunoSEQ assay. For each cell subset, the extracted genomic DNA was distributed evenly across all wells of several immunoSEQ 96-well plates, and each plate served as one replicate. For sorted subsets, each replicate PCR was loaded with around 220 ng genomic DNA, equivalent to approximately 33,000 T cell genomes. Purified libraries were measured with a Qubit 3.0 fluorometer, size-checked on a Bioanalyzer 2100, and measured again with the KAPA Library Quantification kit. Every immunoSEQ 96-well plate was sequenced on a dedicated single-read 150-cycle Illumina NextSeq 550 flow cell. For the original study's pipeline: Because only junctional sequences without quality scores were contained in the immunoSEQ output, filtering matching that applied to full-length reads could not be performed. To assign V/J genes and CDR3, sequences were annotated using PyIR, a Python wrapper for IgBLAST v1.9, with IMGT germline references. Any read was removed if the V/J assignment was weak (E-value above 1e-6), the CDR3 was missing, or the read contained stop codons, out-of-frame junctions, or ambiguous translated residues. V3J clonotypes were defined as sequences sharing the same inferred V gene, J gene, and CDR3 amino acid sequence. To compute the percentage overlap between repertoires, the number of shared unique clonotypes was divided by the size of the smaller repertoire. Repertoire richness was assessed with RTK rarefaction, the Chao1 estimator, and Recon v2.1 estimates of unobserved clonotypes. Generation probabilities for all TCRbeta clonotypes obtained by the gDNA method from a handful of donors were computed using OLGA. TCRdb limited this immuneACCESS table to in-frame rearrangements with V and J called. A share of clones is missing; checked studies link under half to unresolved V genes, and the rest is unexplained. V, J and clone size derive from that table, while D and trimming were established from the DNA sequence. The sample data list around 600,000 clones, and 97% of these were observed just once. The top ten hold about 0.057% of the sample.

Its CDR3 holds 10 amino acids, cysteine through phenylalanine. The DNA shown is the 30-base CDR3, in frame from base 1. V lost 5 bases and J lost 5 bases; the stretch between them is 6 bases long. According to the germline V gene (reference sequence), CDR1 reads DFQATT and CDR2 reads SNEGSKA. The donors were healthy, HIV-negative adults who had no recently reported acute infections or vaccinations. All donors were Caucasian adults living in Nashville, Tennessee, USA. CD4+ T cells were enriched by magnetic negative selection, after which naive cells were positively selected on CD45RA and the negative fraction was taken as the memory subset. After blood collection by leukapheresis, PBMCs were isolated using Ficoll-Histopaque density gradient centrifugation and then cryopreserved in the vapor phase of liquid nitrogen. Analytical flow cytometry was used to check the purity and quantity of each magnetically sorted T cell population. Genomic DNA was isolated from each sorted fraction and quantified by UV absorbance on a Nanodrop 2000c.

The source material was naive CD4+ T cells sorted from blood. In the paper's terms, the cell subset or site label means: CD45RA+ positively selected. The source is a woman in her twenties or thirties in good health. The V and J genes are TRBV20-1 and TRBJ2-5; no D segment can be confidently identified. CDR3 region: CSALGETQYF. In nucleotides, the sequence is TGCAGTGCTCTCGGGGAGACCCAGTACTTC.